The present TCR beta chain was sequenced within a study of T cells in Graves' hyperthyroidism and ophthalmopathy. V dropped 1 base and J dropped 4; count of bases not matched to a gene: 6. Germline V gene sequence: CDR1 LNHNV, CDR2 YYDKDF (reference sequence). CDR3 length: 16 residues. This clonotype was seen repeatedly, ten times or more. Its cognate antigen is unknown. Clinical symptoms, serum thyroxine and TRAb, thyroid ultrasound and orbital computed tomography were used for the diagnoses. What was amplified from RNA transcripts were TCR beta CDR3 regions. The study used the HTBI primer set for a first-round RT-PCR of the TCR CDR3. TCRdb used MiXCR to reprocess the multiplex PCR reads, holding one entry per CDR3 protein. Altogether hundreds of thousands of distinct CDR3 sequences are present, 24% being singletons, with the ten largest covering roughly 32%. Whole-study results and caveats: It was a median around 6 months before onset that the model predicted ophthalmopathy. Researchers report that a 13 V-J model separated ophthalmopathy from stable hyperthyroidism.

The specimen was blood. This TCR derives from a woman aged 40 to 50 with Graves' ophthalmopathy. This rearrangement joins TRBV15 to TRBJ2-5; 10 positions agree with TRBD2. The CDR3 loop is CATSRAPSGGGETQYF. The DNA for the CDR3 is TGTGCCACCAGCAGAGCCCCTAGCGGGGGCGGAGAGACCCAGTACTTC.